The 9 T cell receptor beta chains in this list originate from one sample, sequenced in a study of beta chain features in type 1 diabetes. Study observations and caveats: Moderate but significant shortening of TCRB CDR3s was recorded in all four CD4+ subsets from Type 1 diabetes patients.

TCRB transcripts that were expressed got sequenced, as all of the isolated RNA had been reverse transcribed. TCRdb's copy holds only in-frame clones and misses some; the assay was immunoSEQ multiplex PCR. Of 300,000 to 450,000 clones listed, around 12% are singletons. Their specific antigens are unknown. The sequencing input was naive CD4+ T cells from blood. These TCRs come from a woman between 18 and 29 years old with type 1 diabetes.

This clone was picked up a small number of times. This chain joins TRBV9 and TRBJ2-2; D is ambiguous. The CDR3 contains 15 residues. Per germline, CDR1 SGDLS and CDR2 YYNGEE. Trimming stripped 4 bases from V and 2 bases from J, with 12 bases between. This chain's CDR3 is CASSLSGGNTGELFF. Here the CDR3 DNA reads TGTGCCAGCAGCCTCAGTGGCGGTAACACCGGGGAGCTGTTTTTT. Supplemented by reference TRBV9 and TRBJ2-2, the full variable domain reads DSGVTQTPKHLITATGQRVTLRCSPRSGDLSVYWYQQSLDQGLQFLIQYYNGEERAKGNILERFSAQQFPDLHSELNLSSLELGDSALYFCASSLSGGNTGELFFGEGSRLTVL.

The table lists this clone with a few counts. This rearrangement joins TRBV29-1 to TRBJ2-3, with a possible D match to TRBD1 (5 bases). From germline, CDR1 is SQVTM and CDR2 ANQGSEA. V gave up 8 bases and J gave up 4 bases, with 13 bases separating them. CDR3 length: 12 amino acids. The CDR3 DNA reads as TGCAGCTTCACGACAGCTTCAGATACGCAGTATTTT. Its protein is CSFTTASDTQYF.

This clone appeared once. This chain joins TRBV7-2 and TRBJ2-3, with 7 bases matching TRBD2. From germline, CDR1 is SGHTA and CDR2 FQGNSA. This CDR3 contains 15 residues. Losses at the gene ends were 5 bases for V and 1 base for J; bases not matched to a gene: 6. This CDR3 reads CASSTSGTRTDTQYF. CDR3 DNA sequence: TGTGCCAGCAGCACGAGCGGGACTCGCACAGATACGCAGTATTTT.

The chain recombines TRBV2 with TRBJ2-7, with 7 bases aligning to TRBD2. Trimming at V came to 6 bases and at J to 3 bases, leaving 2 bases not matched to a gene. Germline CDR1 and CDR2: SNHLY and FYNNEI. The CDR3 sequence is 12 residues long. This CDR3 is CASRGLFYEQYF. DNA of the CDR3: TGTGCCAGCAGGGGACTATTCTACGAGCAGTACTTC.

This clone was recorded a few times. This chain links TRBV9 with TRBJ1-4, with D hard to call. Trimming took off 0 bases at V and 2 bases at J, with 8 bases between the two ends. The CDR3 is 15 residues long. Looked up from germline, CDR1 is SGDLS and CDR2 is YYNGEE. CDR3 region: CASSVGTFTNEKLFF. CDR3 DNA sequence: TGTGCCAGCAGCGTAGGTACATTCACTAATGAAAAACTGTTTTTT.

The CDR3 spells CSVVGTTAEPPYEQYF. The CDR3 DNA follows: TGCAGCGTTGTGGGTACGACAGCTGAACCCCCCTACGAGCAGTACTTC. The J gene is TRBJ2-7, the V gene TRBV29-1, with D possibly being TRBD1 (5 bases). Per the germline V gene, CDR1 is SQVTM and CDR2 is ANQGSEA. The CDR3 runs 16 residues. V was clipped by 4 bases and J by 2 bases, with 21 bases between them.

In this sample, this clone turned up a few times. This chain uses TRBV11-2 with TRBJ2-5; TRBD2 is a possible D gene (6 bases). Per germline, CDR1 SGHAT and CDR2 FQNNGV. The CDR3 consists of 14 residues. The V end was cut by 4 bases, the J end by 5 bases, with 14 bases between. CDR3 DNA sequence: TGTGCCAGCAGCTCGAGGGCTAGCGAGGAGACCCAGTACTTC. Translated, it gives CASSSRASEETQYF.

This sequence joins TRBV7-8 and TRBJ2-1; 9 bases match TRBD2. Trimming took 5 bases from V and 4 from J; bases not matched to a gene: 6. The CDR3 has 15 residues. CDR1 is SGHVS, CDR2 FQNEAQ, per germline. The CDR3 sequence is CASSLRLAAYNEQFF. The DNA of the CDR3 is TGTGCCAGCAGCCTCCGACTAGCGGCATACAATGAGCAGTTCTTC.

The chain has TRBV18 and TRBJ2-7; TRBD2 might be the D (5 bases). The CDR3 runs to 14 residues. Germline V gene lookup returns CDR1 KGHSH and CDR2 LQKENI. With 3 bases removed from V and 3 bases from J, the gap between germline ends came to 12 bases. The CDR3 coding sequence is TGTGCCAGCTCACCTGGCGGGCAGAACTACGAGCAGTACTTC. This sequence encodes CASSPGGQNYEQYF. Combining the CDR3 with reference TRBV18 and TRBJ2-7 gives the whole variable domain NAGVMQNPRHLVRRRGQEARLRCSPMKGHSHVYWYRQLPEEGLKFMVYLQKENIIDESGMPKERFSAEFPKEGPSILRIQQVVRGDSAAYFCASSPGGQNYEQYFGPGTRLTVT.